The rows below give T cell receptor beta chains drawn from one sample of a study of blood T cell repertoires in COVID-19. Profiling relied on immunoSEQ multiplex PCR, and the TCRdb table lists in-frame clones only, not all of them. The data hold 78,000 or so clones, with 65% to 90% observed a single time. Sequenced material: peripheral blood. Receptors originate from a woman aged 55-75 years with acute or convalescent COVID-19. Each CDR3 is given with its conserved first and last residue. The D gene is left open where the match is weak. Not every row has a clone size; where given, it reads once, few, many or a size class.

v_gene	abundance	j_gene	d_gene	CDR3aa	CDR3nt
TRBV29-1	.	TRBJ2-2	.	CSVERGPGELFF	TGCAGCGTTGAGAGAGGGCCCGGGGAGCTGTTTTTT
TRBV11-2	many	TRBJ2-1	.	CASSGTPLSSYNEQFF	TGTGCCAGCAGCGGGACTCCGCTCAGCTCCTACAATGAGCAGTTCTTC
TRBV5-1	once	TRBJ1-2	TRBD1	CASSSNLAGQGDGYTF	TGCGCCAGCAGCTCGAACCTAGCGGGACAGGGGGATGGCTACACCTTC
TRBV9	.	TRBJ2-3	.	CASSTIGADTQYF	TGTGCCAGCAGCACGATCGGGGCAGATACGCAGTATTTT
TRBV5-1	once	TRBJ1-2	.	CASKKGLGDGYTF	TGCGCCAGCAAGAAGGGGCTGGGCGATGGCTACACCTTC
TRBV30	.	TRBJ1-5	.	CAWSWGGDSNQPQHF	TGTGCCTGGAGTTGGGGGGGGGATAGCAATCAGCCCCAGCATTTT
TRBV10-1	.	TRBJ2-7	TRBD1	CASSESLGQGSNEQYF	TGCGCCAGCAGTGAGTCGCTCGGACAGGGTTCCAACGAGCAGTACTTC
TRBV5-1	.	TRBJ2-2	.	CASSLGREGTGELFF	TGCGCCAGCAGCTTGGGCAGGGAAGGTACCGGGGAGCTGTTTTTT
TRBV7-8	.	TRBJ1-2	TRBD1	CASSPGTGLGYGYTF	TGTGCCAGCAGCCCAGGGACAGGGTTGGGCTATGGCTACACCTTC
TRBV5-6	few	TRBJ1-1	TRBD1	CASSSDRATEAFF	TGTGCCAGCAGCTCCGACAGGGCCACTGAAGCTTTCTTT
TRBV13	once	TRBJ2-5	.	CASSFQGGQETQYF	TGTGCCAGCAGCTTTCAGGGGGGTCAAGAGACCCAGTACTTC
TRBV19	.	TRBJ1-5	TRBD1	CASSIGTGVGNQPQHF	TGTGCCAGTAGTATAGGGACAGGGGTGGGCAATCAGCCCCAGCATTTT
TRBV3-1/TRBV3-2	few	TRBJ1-6	.	CASSATGSRNSPLHF	TGTGCCAGCAGCGCAACAGGGAGTAGGAATTCACCCCTCCACTTT
TRBV6-6	.	TRBJ1-2	.	CASRGHLSNYGYTF	TGTGCCAGCAGGGGACATTTGTCTAACTATGGCTACACCTTC
TRBV24-1	.	TRBJ2-1	TRBD2	CATTSGGRNEQFF	TGTGCCACGACTAGCGGGGGGAGGAATGAGCAGTTCTTC
TRBV9	.	TRBJ1-4	TRBD1	CASSVGRDRANEKLFF	TGTGCCAGCAGCGTAGGTAGGGACAGGGCTAATGAAAAACTGTTTTTT
TRBV3-1/TRBV3-2	.	TRBJ1-1	TRBD1	CASSARDRMATEAFF	TGTGCCAGCAGCGCCCGGGACAGGATGGCCACTGAAGCTTTCTTT
TRBV5-4	.	TRBJ2-1	TRBD2	CASSLSGGALEQFF	TGTGCCAGCAGCTTAAGCGGGGGGGCCCTTGAGCAGTTCTTC
TRBV12-5	.	TRBJ1-1	TRBD1	CASGSGQSMNTEAFF	TGTGCTAGTGGTTCGGGACAGAGCATGAACACTGAAGCTTTCTTT
TRBV24-1	.	TRBJ2-1	TRBD1	CATSDAPGTGGSNEQFF	TGTGCCACCAGTGACGCCCCCGGGACAGGGGGATCCAATGAGCAGTTCTTC
TRBV7-2	.	TRBJ2-3	TRBD2	CASSNSGGWTDTQYF	TGTGCCAGCAGCAATAGCGGGGGGTGGACAGATACGCAGTATTTT
TRBV5-4	.	TRBJ1-2	TRBD1	CASSLTAGDSSLHTF	TGTGCCAGCAGCTTGACGGCAGGGGACAGCTCTTTACACACCTTC
TRBV24-1	.	TRBJ1-1	.	CATGTTIGGEAFF	TGTGCCACCGGTACGACAATCGGGGGTGAAGCTTTCTTT
TRBV30	.	TRBJ2-7	TRBD2	CAWGTSGTYEQYF	TGTGCCTGGGGGACTAGCGGCACCTACGAGCAGTACTTC
TRBV11-3	few	TRBJ2-1	.	CASRDPSGEQFF	TGTGCCAGCAGGGACCCGAGCGGTGAGCAGTTCTTC
TRBV6-2/TRBV6-3	.	TRBJ2-1	TRBD1	CASSQRGLNEQFF	TGTGCCAGCAGTCAGAGGGGGCTCAATGAGCAGTTCTTC
TRBV11-2	.	TRBJ2-7	TRBD2	CASSLEGGAYEQYF	TGTGCCAGCAGCTTAGAGGGGGGGGCCTACGAGCAGTACTTC
TRBV13	.	TRBJ2-2	.	CASSTGLNTGELFF	TGTGCCAGCAGCACGGGACTTAACACCGGGGAGCTGTTTTTT
TRBV2	.	TRBJ2-1	.	CASSVFSYNEQFF	TGTGCCAGCAGTGTCTTCTCTTACAATGAGCAGTTCTTC
TRBV9	many	TRBJ2-3	TRBD1	CASSATGGLKQYF	TGTGCCAGCAGCGCGACAGGGGGCTTAAAGCAGTATTTT
TRBV9	.	TRBJ2-2	TRBD2	CASTLTGGDTGELFF	TGTGCCAGCACTCTCACGGGAGGGGACACCGGGGAGCTGTTTTTT